This is a list of T cell receptor beta chains from one sample in a study of cytomegalovirus exposure and HLA in healthy donors. Some clones are missing from TCRdb's copy, which holds only in-frame ones; the method was immunoSEQ multiplex PCR. The repertoire holds 80,000 to 100,000 clones, with roughly 61% as singletons. The sequencing sample was made of PBMCs. These receptors were obtained from a woman in her thirties or forties in good health and CMV-seropositive. Both conserved end residues are part of each CDR3. Each record gives: V gene, clone size, J gene, CDR3 protein. Clone sizes are given selectively: once, few, many, or a class where the clone is expanded.

TRBV28	-	TRBJ2-7	CASSLLTLGYEQYF
TRBV6-1	-	TRBJ1-2	CASSGQIEGYTF
TRBV9	-	TRBJ2-1	CASSVGGRMAYNEQFF
TRBV7-9	-	TRBJ1-2	CASSPRGGAGRGYTF
TRBV4-3	few	TRBJ2-2	CASSQELSGNTGELFF
TRBV20-1	-	TRBJ1-1	CSARGTVVAFF
TRBV5-4	-	TRBJ2-5	CASSLAGGPRETQYF
TRBV13	-	TRBJ2-2	CASSDLDYSGGTGELFF
TRBV15	once	TRBJ1-5	CATSRETGGGNQPQHF
TRBV9	few	TRBJ1-1	CASKGEMNTEAFF
TRBV7-2	few	TRBJ2-7	CASRPGTNYEQYF
TRBV9	-	TRBJ2-2	CASSELAGGNTGELFF
TRBV28	-	TRBJ1-2	CASSLFGGEYGYTF
TRBV18	-	TRBJ2-3	CASSVGASGSTDTQYF
TRBV4-1	few	TRBJ2-6	CASSQGGRGRSGANVLTF
TRBV2	-	TRBJ2-2	CASTRDISTGELFF
TRBV27	-	TRBJ2-2	CASSFPSGISGELFF
TRBV7-2	-	TRBJ1-5	CASSRAGTGDQPQHF
TRBV6-6	-	TRBJ2-1	CASSYLGASGSGEQFF
TRBV6-1	-	TRBJ2-1	CASRLLAEFYNEQFF
TRBV5-6	-	TRBJ2-7	CASSPGASGSYEQYF
TRBV6-1	-	TRBJ1-1	CASRYPGQGSEAFF
TRBV11-2	-	TRBJ2-6	CASSSGQPGANVLTF
TRBV29-1	-	TRBJ2-7	CSVGGSGYEQYF
TRBV11-2	few	TRBJ1-2	CASSTGGINGYTF
TRBV28	-	TRBJ1-5	CASSPPGRAYNQPQHF
TRBV10-3	-	TRBJ2-5	CAISELGWEGPNLLETQYF
TRBV21-1	-	TRBJ2-3	CASTTDTQYF
TRBV2	few	TRBJ2-3	CASNPGLDLNTQYF
TRBV7-6	few	TRBJ1-1	CASSLEQNTEAFF
TRBV7-9	-	TRBJ1-1	CSSSLGLVEAFF
TRBV7-9	-	TRBJ2-5	CASSGRGRETQYF
TRBV28	once	TRBJ1-1	CASTSNTEAFF
TRBV5-4	few	TRBJ2-5	CASSFRGEGRTQYF
TRBV11-2	-	TRBJ1-4	CASSPILQGPNEKLFF
TRBV28	-	TRBJ2-3	CATSGGAEDTQYF
TRBV19	-	TRBJ1-5	CASSPGQTHQPQHF
TRBV7-9	-	TRBJ1-1	CASSLARGGLNTEAFF
TRBV7-2	once	TRBJ2-3	CASSFHTGPDTQYF
TRBV28	few	TRBJ2-5	CASSDRGREETQYF